These 16 T cell receptor beta chains share one sample of origin, sequenced in a study of response to subunit inactivated influenza vaccine. TCRdb re-analysed the RT-PCR reads in MiXCR, keeping a single row per CDR3 protein. The table has 710,000 or so distinct CDR3 sequences, 15% to 19% seen once. This sample comprised PBMCs from blood, obtained 11 to 12 days after vaccination. Receptors were obtained from a man between 45 and 60 years old who received an inactivated influenza vaccine.

This chain joins TRBV11-1 and TRBJ2-1; D ambiguous. The CDR3 sequence is 16 residues long. Germline CDR1 SGHAT, CDR2 FQDESV (reference sequence). V lost 2 bases, J lost 0 bases, and 11 bases lay in between. CDR3 DNA: TGTGCCAGCAGCTTATGGGCGGACCCCTCCTACAATGAGCAGTTCTTC. It translates to CASSLWADPSYNEQFF.

The chain couples TRBV14 to TRBJ2-7, with 10 bases lining up with TRBD2. J gave up 4 bases and V 1 base, and 7 bases lay outside the gene matches. The CDR3 is 16 residues long. Germline V gene sequence: CDR1 SGHDN, CDR2 FVKESK. CDR3 in DNA: TGTGCCAGCAGCCAAGGTTTGCTAGCGGGAGTATACGAGCAGTACTTC. Protein product: CASSQGLLAGVYEQYF. Drawing the rest from reference TRBV14 and TRBJ2-7, the complete variable domain is EAGVTQFPSHSVIEKGQTVTLRCDPISGHDNLYWYRRVMGKEIKFLLHFVKESKQDESGMPNNRFLAERTGGTYSTLKVQPAELEDSGVYFCASSQGLLAGVYEQYFGPGTRLTVT.

The V gene is TRBV6-5, the J gene TRBJ1-2; D uncertain. Trimming cost V 2 bases and J 2 bases, with 9 bases left between them. CDR3 size: 14 residues. Germline CDR1 MNHEY, CDR2 SVGAGI. The CDR3: CASSYGRLNYGYTF. CDR3 nucleotides: TGTGCCAGCAGTTACGGCAGACTAAACTATGGCTACACCTTC.

This clonotype was counted at least ten times. The chain links TRBV7-2 to TRBJ2-3; 7 bases align to TRBD1. CDR1 is SGHTA and CDR2 is FQGNSA in the germline V gene. The V and J ends lost 4 bases and 3 bases, in that order; junction bases with no gene match: 4. The CDR3 spans 14 residues. This chain's CDR3 is CASSSRQGTDTQYF. The CDR3, as DNA: TGTGCCAGCAGCTCAAGACAGGGAACAGATACGCAGTATTTT. Full variable domain (remainder filled in from reference TRBV7-2 and TRBJ2-3): GAGVSQSPSNKVTEKGKDVELRCDPISGHTALYWYRQSLGQGLEFLIYFQGNSAPDKSGLPSDRFSAERTGGSVSTLTIQRTQQEDSAVYLCASSSRQGTDTQYFGPGTRLTVL.

This clonotype showed up just a few times. V is TRBV2 and J is TRBJ1-5, with D possibly being TRBD1 (5 bases). Trimming left V 4 bases short and J 1 base short, with 11 bases between. The CDR3 covers 15 residues. The germline V gene has CDR1 SNHLY and CDR2 FYNNEI. This chain's CDR3 is CASSVEGTSNQPQHF. In DNA form, the CDR3 reads TGTGCCAGCAGTGTGGAGGGGACGAGCAATCAGCCCCAGCATTTT.

The genes are TRBV12-3 or TRBV12-4 and TRBJ2-3, with D perhaps matching TRBD1 (6 bases). Trimming removed 2 bases from V and 0 bases from J, with 12 bases in between. The CDR3 runs 16 residues. In nucleotides, the CDR3 is TGTGCCAGCAGTTTACCAGGGGCCAGTAGCACAGATACGCAGTATTTT. Translating gives CASSLPGASSTDTQYF.

This chain links TRBV6-5 with TRBJ2-3; 11 bases agree with TRBD2. Losses at the gene ends were 2 bases for V and 4 bases for J; bases not matched to a gene: 5. This CDR3 has 16 amino acids. Germline V gene lookup returns CDR1 MNHEY and CDR2 SVGAGI. This CDR3 reads CASSYGLAGGSDTQYF. As DNA, the CDR3 is TGTGCCAGCAGTTACGGCCTAGCGGGGGGCTCAGATACGCAGTATTTT.

This clonotype has more than one count but fewer than ten. The chain uses TRBV12-3 or TRBV12-4 and TRBJ1-1, with 7 bases lining up with TRBD1. After removal of 5 bases from V and 3 bases from J, the junction contained 9 bases not matched to a gene. CDR3 length equals 15 residues. The CDR3 DNA follows: TGTGCCAGCAGTGGCCCGACAGGGATGGACACTGAAGCTTTCTTT. This codes for CASSGPTGMDTEAFF.

The genes are TRBV6-1 and TRBJ2-2; 8 bases fit TRBD2. With V trimmed by 3 bases and J by 4 bases, 1 base remained unmatched. The CDR3 contains 14 residues. Germline V gene sequence: CDR1 MNHNS, CDR2 SASEGT. CDR3 coding DNA: TGTGCCAGCAGTGACCTAGCGGGCACCGGGGAGCTGTTTTTT. It yields the protein CASSDLAGTGELFF.

This clonotype was observed a handful of times. The chain carries TRBV7-9 and TRBJ1-6; D gene uncertain. Trimming pared 5 bases from V and 7 bases from J, leaving 12 bases between. Germline V gene sequence: CDR1 SEHNR, CDR2 FQNEAQ (reference sequence). This CDR3 spans 14 amino acids. CDR3 coding DNA: TGTGCCAGCAGCCCCAAAACAGAGAATTCACCCCTCCACTTT. It is translated as CASSPKTENSPLHF.

The chain links TRBV29-1 to TRBJ2-5; 8 bases agree with TRBD2. The germline CDR1 and CDR2 sequences are SQVTM and ANQGSEA. The CDR3 contains 16 residues. The trim removed 1 base at V and 0 bases at J, leaving 7 bases unmatched. The CDR3 nucleotides read TGCAGCGTTGAAGGGCGGGAGGACCTGTACCAAGAGACCCAGTACTTC. Its translation: CSVEGREDLYQETQYF.

This sequence joins TRBV7-2 and TRBJ2-5; TRBD1 matches at 10 bases. J was trimmed by 0 bases and V by 0 bases; bases with no gene match: 4. CDR3 length equals 17 residues. CDR1 and CDR2 from the germline V gene are SGHTA and FQGNSA. The CDR3 reads CASSLAQGTGDQETQYF. The DNA for the CDR3 is TGTGCCAGCAGCTTAGCGCAAGGGACAGGGGACCAAGAGACCCAGTACTTC.

This chain joins TRBV11-2 and TRBJ1-2, with D perhaps matching TRBD1 (5 bases). V was shortened by 5 bases and J by 8 bases, with 15 bases between the two germline ends. This CDR3 has 13 residues. Looked up from germline, CDR1 is SGHAT and CDR2 is FQNNGV. The CDR3 DNA reads TGTGCCAGCAGCCCGGGGCCTAGGGAAGGCTACACCTTC. It encodes CASSPGPREGYTF.

This clonotype was seen repeatedly, ten times or more. The chain uses TRBV5-1 and TRBJ2-7; D might be TRBD1 (6 bases). The CDR3 covers 16 residues. Germline CDR1 reads SGHRS; CDR2 reads YFSETQ. Trimming took 0 bases from V and 6 from J, leaving 19 bases between them. CDR3: CASSLDVGRGIPEQYF. The DNA of the CDR3 is TGCGCCAGCAGCTTGGATGTCGGCAGGGGTATTCCCGAGCAGTACTTC.

The chain carries TRBV29-1 and TRBJ1-4; TRBD1 aligns across 7 bases. CDR3 size: 13 residues. V was clipped by 6 bases and J by 5 bases; unmatched bases: 6. The germline gives CDR1 SQVTM, CDR2 ANQGSEA. CDR3 in DNA: TGCAGCGTGAGGGACAGCGGCAATGAAAAACTGTTTTTT. Translated: CSVRDSGNEKLFF.

This clonotype was counted between two and nine times. The J gene is TRBJ1-3, the V gene TRBV7-6; D remains unclear. The germline V gene has CDR1 SGHVS and CDR2 FNYEAQ. The V and J ends lost 1 base and 7 bases respectively, with 20 bases between them. The length of the CDR3 is 17 residues. As DNA, the CDR3 is TGTGCCAGCAGCTTAGGACCGCGGGGTACGTCTATCAACACCATATATTTT. It yields the protein CASSLGPRGTSINTIYF. The full variable domain, with the rest looked up from reference TRBV7-6 and TRBJ1-3, is GAGVSQSPRYKVTKRGQDVALRCDPISGHVSLYWYRQALGQGPEFLTYFNYEAQQDKSGLPNDRFSAERPEGSISTLTIQRTEQRDSAMYRCASSLGPRGTSINTIYFGEGSWLTVV.